The TCR beta chain under discussion was sequenced for a study of breast tumors, draining lymph nodes, adjacent tissues. Via MiXCR, TCRdb re-called the multiplex PCR reads, giving one row per CDR3 protein. The sample includes approximately 190,000 distinct CDR3 sequences, roughly 31% seen only once; the top ten take approximately 4.5%. Samples came from axillary lymph nodes draining the breast cancer. Trimming stripped 6 bases from V and 2 bases from J, with 18 bases between. CDR1 and CDR2 (germline): SNHLY, FYNNEI. The CDR3 loop spans 16 amino acids. This chain joins TRBV2 and TRBJ2-3; the D gene is possibly TRBD2 (7 bases). The sample taken for sequencing was axillary lymph node tissue. This TCR derives from a female donor with breast cancer. Some clones in this sample may be carry-over from other donors' samples. The CDR3 nucleotides read TGTGCCAGCAGCTTGGGGGCTAGCGGAAACACAGATACGCAGTATTTT. Residues: CASSLGASGNTDTQYF.